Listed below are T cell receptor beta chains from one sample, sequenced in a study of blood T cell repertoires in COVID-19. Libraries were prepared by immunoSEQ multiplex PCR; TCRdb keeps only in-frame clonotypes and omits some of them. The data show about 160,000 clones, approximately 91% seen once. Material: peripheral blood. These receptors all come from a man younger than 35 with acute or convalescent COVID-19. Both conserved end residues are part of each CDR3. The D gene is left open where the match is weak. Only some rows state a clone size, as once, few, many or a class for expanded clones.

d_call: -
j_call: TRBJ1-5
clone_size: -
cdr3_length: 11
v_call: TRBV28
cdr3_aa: CASFRNQPQHF
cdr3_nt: TGTGCCAGCTTCAGGAATCAGCCCCAGCATTTT

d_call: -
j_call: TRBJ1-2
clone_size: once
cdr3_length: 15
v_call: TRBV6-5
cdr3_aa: CASSYWSGDNYGYTF
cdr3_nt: TGTGCCAGCAGTTACTGGTCAGGCGATAACTATGGCTACACCTTC

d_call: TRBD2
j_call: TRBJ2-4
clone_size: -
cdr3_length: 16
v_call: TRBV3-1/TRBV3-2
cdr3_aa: CASSRPQAGAKNIQYF
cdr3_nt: TGTGCCAGCAGCCGCCCTCAAGCGGGGGCCAAAAACATTCAGTACTTC

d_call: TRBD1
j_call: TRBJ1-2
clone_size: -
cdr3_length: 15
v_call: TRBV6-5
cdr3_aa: CASRSTGEVGYGYTF
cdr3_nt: TGTGCCAGCAGATCTACAGGGGAGGTGGGCTATGGCTACACCTTC

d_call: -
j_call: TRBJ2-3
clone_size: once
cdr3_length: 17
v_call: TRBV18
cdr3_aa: CASSPPRGAGDTDTQYF
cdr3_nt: TGTGCCAGCTCACCACCCCGGGGGGCGGGAGACACAGATACGCAGTATTTT

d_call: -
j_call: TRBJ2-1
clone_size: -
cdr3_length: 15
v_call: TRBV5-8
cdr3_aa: CASSLGRTLYNEQFF
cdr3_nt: TGTGCCAGCAGCTTGGGGCGGACACTTTACAATGAGCAGTTCTTC

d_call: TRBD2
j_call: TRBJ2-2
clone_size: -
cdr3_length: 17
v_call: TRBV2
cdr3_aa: CASRLGLAGGNTGELFF
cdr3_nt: TGTGCCAGCAGATTGGGACTAGCGGGGGGGAACACCGGGGAGCTGTTTTTT

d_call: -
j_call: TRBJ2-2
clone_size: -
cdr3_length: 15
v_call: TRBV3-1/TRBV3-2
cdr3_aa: CASSGTQMNTGELFF
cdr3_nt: TGTGCCAGCAGCGGGACTCAAATGAACACCGGGGAGCTGTTTTTT

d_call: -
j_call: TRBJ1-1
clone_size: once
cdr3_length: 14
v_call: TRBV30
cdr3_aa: CAWKAVRGFGEAFF
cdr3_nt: TGTGCCTGGAAAGCAGTTCGGGGTTTTGGTGAAGCTTTCTTT

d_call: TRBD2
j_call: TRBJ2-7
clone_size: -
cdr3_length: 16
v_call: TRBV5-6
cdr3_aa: CASSPPLGLAGGGQYF
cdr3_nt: TGTGCCAGCAGCCCCCCTTTAGGGCTAGCGGGAGGAGGACAGTACTTC

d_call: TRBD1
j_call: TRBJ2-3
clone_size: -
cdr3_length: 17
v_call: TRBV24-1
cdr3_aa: CATSDSGQTTSTDTQYF
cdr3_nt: TGTGCCACCAGTGACTCGGGACAGACAACTAGCACAGATACGCAGTATTTT

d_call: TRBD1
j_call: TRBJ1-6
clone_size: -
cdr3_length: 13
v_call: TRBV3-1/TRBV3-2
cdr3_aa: CASGNRGNSPLHF
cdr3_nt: TGTGCCAGCGGTAACAGGGGAAATTCACCCCTCCACTTT

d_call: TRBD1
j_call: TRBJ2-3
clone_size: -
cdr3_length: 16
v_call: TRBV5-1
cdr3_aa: CASSFTGTGFTDTQYF
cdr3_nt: TGCGCCAGCAGCTTTACCGGGACAGGGTTCACAGATACGCAGTATTTT

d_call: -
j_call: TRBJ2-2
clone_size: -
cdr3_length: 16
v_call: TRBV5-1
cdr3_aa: CASSLGSGSHTGELFF
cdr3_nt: TGCGCCAGCAGCTTGGGGTCAGGGTCACACACCGGGGAGCTGTTTTTT

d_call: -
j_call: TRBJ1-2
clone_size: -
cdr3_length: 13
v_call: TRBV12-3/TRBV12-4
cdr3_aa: CASSFKPQGGYTF
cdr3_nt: TGTGCCAGCAGTTTTAAACCCCAGGGCGGCTACACCTTC

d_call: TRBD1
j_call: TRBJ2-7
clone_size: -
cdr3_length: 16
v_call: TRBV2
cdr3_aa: CASSEALDRGFYEQYF
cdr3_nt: TGTGCCAGCAGTGAAGCTTTGGACAGGGGGTTTTACGAGCAGTACTTC

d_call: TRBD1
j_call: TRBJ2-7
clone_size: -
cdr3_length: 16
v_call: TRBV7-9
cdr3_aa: CASSLALRGRGHEQYF
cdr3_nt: TGTGCCAGCAGCTTAGCATTGAGGGGGCGCGGACACGAGCAGTACTTC

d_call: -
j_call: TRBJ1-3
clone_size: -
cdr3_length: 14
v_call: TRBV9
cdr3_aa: CASSGRGSENTIYF
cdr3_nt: TGTGCCAGCAGCGGTAGGGGTTCGGAAAACACCATATATTTT

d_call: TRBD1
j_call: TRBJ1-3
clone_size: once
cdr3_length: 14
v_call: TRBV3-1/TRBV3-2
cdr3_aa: CASSPGTAGNTIYF
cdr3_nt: TGTGCCAGCAGCCCCGGGACAGCAGGAAACACCATATATTTT

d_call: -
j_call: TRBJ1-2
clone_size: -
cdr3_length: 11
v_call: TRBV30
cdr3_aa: CAWATNYGYTF
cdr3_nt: TGTGCCTGGGCGACTAACTATGGCTACACCTTC

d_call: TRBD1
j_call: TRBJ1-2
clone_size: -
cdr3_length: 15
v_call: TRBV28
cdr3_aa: CASSPGTGVNYGYTF
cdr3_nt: TGTGCCAGCAGCCCCGGGACAGGGGTTAACTATGGCTACACCTTC

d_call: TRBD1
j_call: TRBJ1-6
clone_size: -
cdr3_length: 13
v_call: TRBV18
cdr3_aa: CAGRDRDYSPLHF
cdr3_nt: TGTGCCGGGCGGGACAGGGATTATTCACCCCTCCACTTT

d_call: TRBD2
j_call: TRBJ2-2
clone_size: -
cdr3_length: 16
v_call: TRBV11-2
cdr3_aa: CASTILAGGGTGELFF
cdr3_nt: TGTGCCAGCACCATACTAGCGGGAGGTGGGACCGGGGAGCTGTTTTTT

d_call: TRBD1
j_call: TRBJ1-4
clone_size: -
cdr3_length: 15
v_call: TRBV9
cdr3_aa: CASSAPTGHNEKLFF
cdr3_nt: TGTGCCAGCAGCGCCCCGACAGGGCATAATGAAAAACTGTTTTTT

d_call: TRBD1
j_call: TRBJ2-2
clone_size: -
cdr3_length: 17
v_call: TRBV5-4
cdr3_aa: CASSTRDRGGNTGELFF
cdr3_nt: TGTGCCAGCAGCACCCGGGACAGGGGTGGTAACACCGGGGAGCTGTTTTTT

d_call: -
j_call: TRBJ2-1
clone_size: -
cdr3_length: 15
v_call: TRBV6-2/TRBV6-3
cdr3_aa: CASSRPSLASDEQFF
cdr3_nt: TGTGCCAGCAGTCGACCCTCCCTAGCGTCGGATGAGCAGTTCTTC

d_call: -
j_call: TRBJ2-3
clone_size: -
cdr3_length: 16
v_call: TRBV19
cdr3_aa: CASKTGQGGGTDTQYF
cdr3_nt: TGTGCCAGTAAGACTGGACAGGGAGGGGGCACAGATACGCAGTATTTT

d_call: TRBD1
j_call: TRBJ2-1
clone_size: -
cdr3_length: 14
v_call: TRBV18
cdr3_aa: CASSPRQGRNEQFF
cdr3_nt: TGTGCCAGCTCACCTCGACAGGGGAGGAATGAGCAGTTCTTC

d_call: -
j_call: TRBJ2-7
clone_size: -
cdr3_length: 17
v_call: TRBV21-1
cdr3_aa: CASSKVDQTVSSYEQYF
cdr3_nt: TGTGCCAGCAGCAAAGTGGATCAGACAGTTTCTTCCTACGAGCAGTACTTC

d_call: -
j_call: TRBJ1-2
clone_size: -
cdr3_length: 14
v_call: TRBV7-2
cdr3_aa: CASSLAGSLHGYTF
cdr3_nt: TGTGCCAGCAGCTTAGCGGGCAGTCTGCATGGCTACACCTTC

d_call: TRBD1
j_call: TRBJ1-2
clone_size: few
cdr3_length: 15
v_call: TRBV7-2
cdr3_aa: CASSTGQGNIYGYTF
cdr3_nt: TGTGCCAGCAGCACCGGACAGGGTAACATCTATGGCTACACCTTC

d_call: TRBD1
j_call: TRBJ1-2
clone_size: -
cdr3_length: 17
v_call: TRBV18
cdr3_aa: CASSPPTGWDTNYGYTF
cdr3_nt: TGTGCCAGCTCACCACCGACAGGGTGGGACACTAACTATGGCTACACCTTC

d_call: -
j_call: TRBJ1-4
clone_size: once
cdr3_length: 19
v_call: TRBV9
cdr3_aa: CASSVEELEVTETGEKLFF
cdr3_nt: TGTGCCAGCAGCGTAGAGGAGTTGGAGGTCACGGAGACGGGAGAAAAACTGTTTTTT

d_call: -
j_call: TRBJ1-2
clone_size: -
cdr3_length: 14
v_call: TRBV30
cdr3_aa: CAWSAENTDPGYTF
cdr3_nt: TGTGCCTGGAGTGCCGAAAACACCGATCCTGGCTACACCTTC

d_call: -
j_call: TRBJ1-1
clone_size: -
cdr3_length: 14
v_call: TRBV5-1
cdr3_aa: CASSLGGVVTEAFF
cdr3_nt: TGCGCCAGCAGCTTAGGAGGGGTCGTCACTGAAGCTTTCTTT

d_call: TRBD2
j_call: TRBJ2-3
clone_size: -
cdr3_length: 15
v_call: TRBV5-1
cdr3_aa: CASSLEREGEDTQYF
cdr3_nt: TGCGCCAGCAGCTTGGAGAGGGAGGGTGAAGATACGCAGTATTTT

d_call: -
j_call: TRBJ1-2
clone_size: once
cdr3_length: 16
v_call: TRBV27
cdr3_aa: CASSEMFSGVNYGYTF
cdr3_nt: TGTGCCAGCAGTGAAATGTTCTCGGGAGTTAACTATGGCTACACCTTC

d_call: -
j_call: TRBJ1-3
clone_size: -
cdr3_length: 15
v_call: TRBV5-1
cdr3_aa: CASSLVGGAGNTIYF
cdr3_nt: TGCGCCAGCAGCTTGGTTGGGGGGGCTGGAAACACCATATATTTT

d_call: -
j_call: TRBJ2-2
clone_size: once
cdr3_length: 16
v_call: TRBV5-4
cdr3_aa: CASSFLAARNTGELFF
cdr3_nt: TGTGCCAGCAGCTTCTTAGCGGCGCGAAACACCGGGGAGCTGTTTTTT

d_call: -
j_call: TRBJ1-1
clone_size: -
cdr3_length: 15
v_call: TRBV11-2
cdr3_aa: CASSYLQGENTEAFF
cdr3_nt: TGTGCCAGCAGCTACCTACAGGGTGAAAACACTGAAGCTTTCTTT

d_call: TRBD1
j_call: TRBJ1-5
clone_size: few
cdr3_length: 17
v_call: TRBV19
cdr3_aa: CASIGTGAVYSNQPQHF
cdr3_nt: TGTGCCAGTATCGGGACAGGGGCCGTGTATAGCAATCAGCCCCAGCATTTT

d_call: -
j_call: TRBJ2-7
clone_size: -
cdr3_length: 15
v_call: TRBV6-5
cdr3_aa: CASRRDSVASYEQYF
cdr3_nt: TGTGCCAGCAGGAGGGACTCGGTTGCCTCCTACGAGCAGTACTTC

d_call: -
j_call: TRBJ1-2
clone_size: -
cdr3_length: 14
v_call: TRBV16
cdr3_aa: CASRTHRVGYGYTF
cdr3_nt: TGTGCCAGCAGAACTCACAGGGTAGGCTATGGCTACACCTTC

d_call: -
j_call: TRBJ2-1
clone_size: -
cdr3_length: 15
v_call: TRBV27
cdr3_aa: CASSSTGYYYNEQFF
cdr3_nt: TGTGCCAGCAGTTCGACCGGATACTATTACAATGAGCAGTTCTTC

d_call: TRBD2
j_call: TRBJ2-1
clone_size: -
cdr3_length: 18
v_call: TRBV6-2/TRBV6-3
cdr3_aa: CASSYSLSSGRFYNEQFF
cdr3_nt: TGTGCCAGCAGTTACTCGTTATCTAGCGGGAGGTTCTACAATGAGCAGTTCTTC

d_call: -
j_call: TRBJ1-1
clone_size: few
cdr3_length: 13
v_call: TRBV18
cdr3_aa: CASSPTVNTEAFF
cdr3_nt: TGTGCCAGCTCACCGACAGTGAACACTGAAGCTTTCTTT

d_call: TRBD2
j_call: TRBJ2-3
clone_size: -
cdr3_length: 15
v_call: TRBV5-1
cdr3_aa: CASSFVAGEADTQYF
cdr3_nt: TGCGCCAGCAGCTTCGTGGCGGGGGAAGCAGATACGCAGTATTTT

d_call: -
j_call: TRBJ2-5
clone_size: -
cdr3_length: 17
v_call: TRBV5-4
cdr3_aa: CASSSQPGTLRQETQYF
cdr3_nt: TGTGCCAGCAGCTCGCAGCCCGGGACATTACGCCAAGAGACCCAGTACTTC

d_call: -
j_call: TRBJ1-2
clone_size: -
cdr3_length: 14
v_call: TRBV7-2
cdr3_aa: CASSPRGADYGYTF
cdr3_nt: TGTGCCAGCAGCCCACGGGGGGCCGACTATGGCTACACCTTC

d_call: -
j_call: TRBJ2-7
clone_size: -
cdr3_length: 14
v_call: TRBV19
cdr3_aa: CASRRWAGDYEQYF
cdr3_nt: TGTGCCAGTAGGAGGTGGGCAGGGGACTACGAGCAGTACTTC

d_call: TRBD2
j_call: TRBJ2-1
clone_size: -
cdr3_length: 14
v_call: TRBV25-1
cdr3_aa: CASSDPGAGGEQFF
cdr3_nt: TGTGCCAGCAGTGATCCTGGAGCGGGGGGGGAGCAGTTCTTC

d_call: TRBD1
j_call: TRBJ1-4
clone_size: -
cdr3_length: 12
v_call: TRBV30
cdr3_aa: CAWKQGDEKLFF
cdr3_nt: TGTGCCTGGAAACAGGGGGATGAAAAACTGTTTTTT

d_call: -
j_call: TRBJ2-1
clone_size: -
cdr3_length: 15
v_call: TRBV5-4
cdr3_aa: CASSDNGQLYNEQFF
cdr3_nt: TGTGCCAGCAGCGATAACGGACAGCTCTACAATGAGCAGTTCTTC

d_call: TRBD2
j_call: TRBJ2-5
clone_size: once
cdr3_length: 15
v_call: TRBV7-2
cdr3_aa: CASSLSTSGAETQYF
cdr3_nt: TGTGCCAGCAGCTTAAGTACTAGCGGGGCCGAGACCCAGTACTTC

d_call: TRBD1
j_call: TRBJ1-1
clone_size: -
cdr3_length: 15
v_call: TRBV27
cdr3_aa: CASTDRRGLGTEAFF
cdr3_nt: TGTGCCAGCACAGACCGCAGGGGGTTAGGGACTGAAGCTTTCTTT